This T cell receptor (beta chain) appears in the sequencing data of a study of OX40 agonist ivuxolimab in advanced cancers. Overall study context: Dose-escalation patients' cancers were hepatocellular carcinoma, melanoma, renal cell or head and neck cancer. Partial responses, seen in three patients, involved one hepatocellular carcinoma and two cutaneous melanomas. Study observations and caveats: At 0.1 to 3.0 mg/kg and by week 6, clonal expansion occurred in CD4+ and CD8+ blood T cells.

CDR3 size: 14 residues. The V end was cut by 0 bases, the J end by 9 bases, with 12 bases between. Looked up from germline, CDR1 is LGHNA and CDR2 is YNFKEQ. Here immunoSEQ multiplex PCR was the method, and the copy in TCRdb shows in-frame clones only, minus some. Of under 80,000 clones listed, 75% to 90% were seen once; the top ten hold 2% to 2.5%. In the case of this clone: What it recognizes is unknown.

This specimen was CD4+ or CD8+ T cells sorted from blood, taken in a trial of the OX40 agonist ivuxolimab. The chain couples TRBV4-2 to TRBJ2-1; no clear D gene. The sequence came from an adult with an advanced solid tumor such as melanoma, head and neck, liver or kidney cancer. The CDR3 DNA reads as TGTGCCAGCAGCCAAGATTGGGCCCGGATTGAGCAGTTCTTC. It codes for CASSQDWARIEQFF.